These T cell receptor beta chains were read from a single sample in a study of T cell repertoires in cytomegalovirus infection. These receptors' targets are unknown. TCRdb used MiXCR to reprocess the reads, holding one entry per CDR3 protein. The sample contains fewer than 850,000 distinct CDR3 sequences, roughly 29% of which appear only once. The sample here was cultured CD8+ T cells from PBMCs, taken from culture after CMV antigen stimulation. All receptors come from a human donor in good health (CMV status not recorded). Some clones in this sample may be carry-over from other donors' samples. CDR3s include the opening cysteine and the closing phenylalanine or tryptophan. D genes are given only for firm matches. Where a row states a size, it is once, few, many or the class of an expanded clone; other rows omit it.

v_gene	d_gene	j_gene	abundance	CDR3nt	CDR3aa
TRBV2	TRBD1	TRBJ1-5	NA	TGTGCCAGCGGGACAGGCGACTTGCACCAGCCCCAGCATTTT	CASGTGDLHQPQHF
TRBV12-3/TRBV12-4	NA	TRBJ1-2	NA	TGTGCCAGCAGACCAGACAGTGTAGACTATGGCTACACCTTC	CASRPDSVDYGYTF
TRBV5-6	NA	TRBJ1-3	once	TGTGCCAGCAGCTTGGGATTGGACACCATATATTTT	CASSLGLDTIYF
TRBV6-5	NA	TRBJ2-3	many	TGTGCCAGCAGTTACACAGGGTGGGACACAGATACGCAGTATTTT	CASSYTGWDTDTQYF
TRBV7-8	NA	TRBJ2-1	many	TGTGCCAGCAGCTCCCCCGGGGGCTACAATGAGCAGTTCTTC	CASSSPGGYNEQFF
TRBV7-8	TRBD2	TRBJ2-7	many	TGTGCCAGCACCCCGATGCGGGGGGCCATCGAGCAGTACTTC	CASTPMRGAIEQYF
TRBV7-9	NA	TRBJ2-5	few	TGTGCCAGCAGCCCCTCGGGGCTACTGGAGACCCAGTACTTC	CASSPSGLLETQYF
TRBV19	NA	TRBJ1-2	few	TGTGCCAGTAAGGCGGGAGGGGCCTATGGCTACACCTTC	CASKAGGAYGYTF
TRBV12-3/TRBV12-4	TRBD1	TRBJ1-5	many	TGTGCCAGCAGGCTAGGGGGCGAAAATCAGCCCCAGCATTTT	CASRLGGENQPQHF
TRBV10-3	TRBD1	TRBJ1-1	few	TGTGCCATCACGATCACACGCGACAGGGGGGACACTGAAGCTTTCTTT	CAITITRDRGDTEAFF
TRBV10-1	NA	TRBJ2-3	NA	TGCGCCAGCAGTGACCAGGGTGGAACAGATACGCAGTATTTT	CASSDQGGTDTQYF
TRBV9	NA	TRBJ2-1	NA	TGTGCCAGCAGCGTTCCTTCGGGGACACCCACGCAGCGGAATGAGCAGTTCTTC	CASSVPSGTPTQRNEQFF
TRBV27	TRBD1	TRBJ1-2	NA	TGTGCCAGCAGCCAGGGACAGGTCTATGGCTACACCTTC	CASSQGQVYGYTF
TRBV6-5	NA	TRBJ1-1	NA	TGTGCCAGCAGTTACGACTATAACCGAGGAACTGAAGCTTTCTTT	CASSYDYNRGTEAFF
TRBV7-9	NA	TRBJ1-1	NA	TGTGCCAGCATCCCAGAACGGGGAGTCCCTGAAGCTTTCTTT	CASIPERGVPEAFF
TRBV6-6	NA	TRBJ2-3	NA	TGTGCCAGCGGGACACCTAGCACAGATACGCAGTATTTT	CASGTPSTDTQYF
TRBV7-4	NA	TRBJ2-7	NA	TGTGCCAGCAGCTCGTCTAGGGGACCATTCTACGAGCAGTACTTC	CASSSSRGPFYEQYF
TRBV25-1	NA	TRBJ2-7	NA	TGTGCCAGCAGCCCAGGAGGGTACTCCTACGAGCAGTACTTC	CASSPGGYSYEQYF
TRBV7-9	TRBD1	TRBJ2-2	NA	TGTGCCAGCAGCCACCAGGGGGCCGGCACCGGGGAGCTGTTTTTT	CASSHQGAGTGELFF
TRBV7-6	NA	TRBJ1-1	many	TGTGCCAGCAGCTCTGGGCGGGTGCAGAACACTGAAGCTTTCTTT	CASSSGRVQNTEAFF
TRBV11-2	NA	TRBJ1-2	NA	TGTGCCAGCAGCCCCACCCCGGGGGGAGCAGACTATGGCTACACCTTC	CASSPTPGGADYGYTF
TRBV4-2	NA	TRBJ2-3	NA	TGTGCCAGCAGCCAGCGGGTCTCTAGCACAGATACGCAGTATTTT	CASSQRVSSTDTQYF
TRBV7-9	NA	TRBJ1-4	few	TGTGCCAGCAGCCCAACGAGGGAGAATGAAAAACTGTTTTTT	CASSPTRENEKLFF
TRBV6-2/TRBV6-3	NA	TRBJ2-1	few	TGTGCCAGCAGCCTCGACACGGATATTAACAATGAGCAGTTCTTC	CASSLDTDINNEQFF
TRBV3-1	NA	TRBJ2-5	NA	TGTGCCAGCAGCCTATCCCCGTTACGGAAACAAGAGACCCAGTACTTC	CASSLSPLRKQETQYF
TRBV6-6	NA	TRBJ2-1	medium-sized	TGTGCCAGCAGCCGACCTTACAATGAGCAGTTCTTC	CASSRPYNEQFF
TRBV9	NA	TRBJ1-2	few	TGTGCCAGCAGCGTCGACAGTTCTCCTATCAGAGGCTACACCTTC	CASSVDSSPIRGYTF
TRBV7-9	NA	TRBJ1-3	NA	TGTGCCAGCAGCTCAACCAGGGTAACAGGAAACACCATATATTTT	CASSSTRVTGNTIYF
TRBV5-1	TRBD1	TRBJ1-2	few	TGCGCCAGCAGCGCATCCGGGACAGGGGCGACTGGCTACACCTTC	CASSASGTGATGYTF
TRBV7-6	NA	TRBJ1-2	few	TGTGCCAGCAGCTTAGGGGGGGAGAATGGCTACACCTTC	CASSLGGENGYTF
TRBV4-1	NA	TRBJ2-5	NA	TGTGCCAGCAGCCAAGAAAGGGGGATAGAGACCCAGTACTTC	CASSQERGIETQYF
TRBV7-8	NA	TRBJ1-1	few	TGTGCCAGCAGCTTAGAAGGCTGGGCCTTAGCTGAAGCTTTCTTT	CASSLEGWALAEAFF
TRBV6-2/TRBV6-3	NA	TRBJ1-2	few	TGTGCCAGCTGGACTGGGGAAGATGGCTACACCTTC	CASWTGEDGYTF
TRBV28	TRBD2	TRBJ2-3	NA	TGTGCCAGCGGTAGCGGGGTCCGCACAGATACGCAGTATTTT	CASGSGVRTDTQYF
TRBV12-3/TRBV12-4	TRBD2	TRBJ2-3	NA	TGTGCCAGCAGTTTTCAGCTAGCGGGGACATATTCAACCTCTAGCACAGATACGCAGTATTTT	CASSFQLAGTYSTSSTDTQYF
TRBV12-3/TRBV12-4	NA	TRBJ2-5	NA	TGTGCCAGCACCTCAGTCGGGCAGCAAGAGACCCAGTACTTC	CASTSVGQQETQYF